A selection of T cell receptor beta chains follows, all from one sample in a study of blood T cell repertoires in COVID-19. Generated by immunoSEQ multiplex PCR, the TCRdb table keeps only in-frame clones and is missing some. This table holds approximately 170,000 clones, around 67% found once. Sequencing was done on a sample of peripheral blood. The receptors were sampled from a woman of 80 years or more with acute or convalescent COVID-19. CDR3s include the opening cysteine and the closing phenylalanine or tryptophan. A D gene is named only where the DNA matches it firmly. The listing skips clone size in some rows; elsewhere it reads once, few, many or a size class.

d_call	v_call	clone_size	j_call	cdr3_nt	cdr3_aa
TRBD1	TRBV4-2	NA	TRBJ2-7	TGTGCCAGCAGCCCTGGGACAGCCACGCTATTCGAGCAGTACTTC	CASSPGTATLFEQYF
NA	TRBV6-1	once	TRBJ2-1	TGTGCCAGCAGTGAGTTCCAGGTTCGGTCCTACAATGAGCAGTTCTTC	CASSEFQVRSYNEQFF
TRBD1	TRBV5-1	few	TRBJ1-3	TGCGCCAGCAGCTTGGCCCCTGGGACAGCTGGAAACACCATATATTTT	CASSLAPGTAGNTIYF
NA	TRBV19	NA	TRBJ1-5	TGTGCCAGTAGTATGAGCCCAGGCAGTCAGCCCCAGCATTTT	CASSMSPGSQPQHF
TRBD1	TRBV10-2	NA	TRBJ1-1	TGCGCCAGCAGGTTGGGGACAGGGTTTACTTCTGAAGCTTTCTTT	CASRLGTGFTSEAFF
TRBD2	TRBV28	NA	TRBJ2-7	TGTGCCAGCAGTTCGGCGCGGGAGGTGTCCGAGCAGTACTTC	CASSSAREVSEQYF
TRBD1	TRBV2	once	TRBJ2-3	TGTGCCAGCTTTACAGGGGTTGGCACAGATACGCAGTATTTT	CASFTGVGTDTQYF
NA	TRBV5-1	NA	TRBJ1-1	TGCGCCAGCAACCTGACCGATTCGGGTTGGAACACTGAAGCTTTCTTT	CASNLTDSGWNTEAFF
TRBD2	TRBV7-2	NA	TRBJ2-7	TGTGCCAGCAGCTTAGAGAGCGGGAGGGCCAGAGAGCAGTACTTC	CASSLESGRAREQYF
TRBD2	TRBV9	NA	TRBJ2-3	TGTGCCAGCAGCGTAGGGTCGTTGGGTAGCGGGAGAGATACGCAGTATTTT	CASSVGSLGSGRDTQYF
NA	TRBV28	NA	TRBJ2-7	TGTGCCAGCAGCCCCCCAAGCCGACCGGGTACGGGCGAGCAGTACTTC	CASSPPSRPGTGEQYF
NA	TRBV7-2	NA	TRBJ1-5	TGTGCCAGCAGCTTGCATCCGACAGGCAATCAGCCCCAGCATTTT	CASSLHPTGNQPQHF
NA	TRBV19	NA	TRBJ2-7	TGTGCCAGTTCGGGACAACAGAGCTCCTACGAGCAGTACTTC	CASSGQQSSYEQYF
TRBD2	TRBV6-5	NA	TRBJ2-1	TGTGCCAGCAGCGATACTAGCGGAGTCTACAATGAGCAGTTCTTC	CASSDTSGVYNEQFF
TRBD2	TRBV27	NA	TRBJ2-3	TGTGCCAGCAAACCGGGAGGGCCCGGAGATACGCAGTATTTT	CASKPGGPGDTQYF
TRBD1	TRBV9	NA	TRBJ2-1	TGTGCCAGCAGCGAGACAGGGCCGAATAATGAGCAGTTCTTC	CASSETGPNNEQFF
NA	TRBV7-7	NA	TRBJ2-3	TGTGCCAGCAGCCCTGACAGTGCTACCACAGATACGCAGTATTTT	CASSPDSATTDTQYF
NA	TRBV30	NA	TRBJ1-5	TGTGCCTGGAGTGTAGCAGGGGACCAGCCCCAGCATTTT	CAWSVAGDQPQHF
NA	TRBV4-1	NA	TRBJ1-3	TGCGCCAGCAGTCGGCCGAGCGGAGGGACCTCCTCTGGAAACACCATATATTTT	CASSRPSGGTSSGNTIYF
NA	TRBV29-1	NA	TRBJ2-5	TGCAGCGTTGGGCGGGCAAGAACCCAGTACTTC	CSVGRARTQYF
NA	TRBV28	NA	TRBJ2-7	TGTGCCAGCAGTTCACCCTTAGGGGTCTACGAGCAGTACTTC	CASSSPLGVYEQYF
NA	TRBV27	NA	TRBJ1-2	TGTGCCAGCCGGGGGGCGGGGTATGGCTACACCTTC	CASRGAGYGYTF
TRBD1	TRBV19	NA	TRBJ1-2	TGTGCCAGTAGTGCCGGGACAGGGGGCAGCTATGGCTACACCTTC	CASSAGTGGSYGYTF
TRBD1	TRBV7-8	NA	TRBJ1-2	TGTGCCAGCAGCTTAAAGGGGGCGGTCGGCTACACCTTC	CASSLKGAVGYTF
NA	TRBV7-9	once	TRBJ2-2	TGTGCCAGCAGCTCGACGGGGAACACCGGGGAGCTGTTTTTT	CASSSTGNTGELFF
NA	TRBV5-1	few	TRBJ1-1	TGCGCCAGCAGCTTGGCCTTTGAGGGCACTGAAGCTTTCTTT	CASSLAFEGTEAFF
NA	TRBV30	once	TRBJ2-7	TGTGCCTGGAGTGTACTGTCGGAGCAGTACTTC	CAWSVLSEQYF
NA	TRBV28	NA	TRBJ1-3	TGTGCCAGCACCCGGGGAGGTTCTGGAAACACCATATATTTT	CASTRGGSGNTIYF
TRBD1	TRBV19	NA	TRBJ2-6	TGTGCCAGCGACAGGGGCACTTTGTCTGGGGCCAACGTCCTGACTTTC	CASDRGTLSGANVLTF
NA	TRBV24-1	NA	TRBJ2-1	TGTGCCACCAGTGATTCCCCCCACAAGAACTCCTACAATGAGCAGTTCTTC	CATSDSPHKNSYNEQFF
NA	TRBV14	NA	TRBJ1-6	TGTGCCAGCAGCCAATTCCGAGCTTCACCCCTCCACTTT	CASSQFRASPLHF
TRBD1	TRBV19	NA	TRBJ1-2	TGTGCCAGTATAGGGGGCACTAACTATGGCTACACCTTC	CASIGGTNYGYTF
NA	TRBV28	NA	TRBJ1-1	TGTGCCAGCAACGGGGGGCAGGGCACTGAAGCTTTCTTT	CASNGGQGTEAFF
NA	TRBV19	NA	TRBJ2-3	TGTGCCAGTAGTATAGAGGGAAGCGGTATCGCCGGGGATACGCAGTATTTT	CASSIEGSGIAGDTQYF
TRBD1	TRBV6-1	NA	TRBJ1-5	TGTGCCAGCAGTAAAGGACAGGGGGAGAGCAATCAGCCCCAGCATTTT	CASSKGQGESNQPQHF
NA	TRBV14	NA	TRBJ2-7	TGTGCCAGCAGCCCATATGTAGGGAGCTACGAGCAGTACTTC	CASSPYVGSYEQYF
TRBD1	TRBV6-5	NA	TRBJ1-1	TGTGCCAGCAGTTACCAGGGGGCAGGAGCTACTGAAGCTTTCTTT	CASSYQGAGATEAFF
TRBD1	TRBV5-1	NA	TRBJ1-3	TGCGCCAGCAGCTCGACAGGGGGCCCTGGAAACACCATATATTTT	CASSSTGGPGNTIYF
NA	TRBV5-1	few	TRBJ2-2	TGCGCCAGCAGCTTGGAAGTGGGCGGCGGGATGAACACCGGGGAGCTGTTTTTT	CASSLEVGGGMNTGELFF
TRBD2	TRBV5-1	NA	TRBJ2-5	TGCGCCAGCAGCTTGCTAGCGGGAGTTCTAGAGACCCAGTACTTC	CASSLLAGVLETQYF
TRBD2	TRBV28	few	TRBJ2-7	TGTGCCAGCAGGTCTCATCTTGCGGGGGTCGTCCACGAGCAGTACTTC	CASRSHLAGVVHEQYF
TRBD1	TRBV19	NA	TRBJ1-2	TGTGCCAGTACCAAACCTCAGGGGGCCCATGGCTACACCTTC	CASTKPQGAHGYTF
NA	TRBV3-1/TRBV3-2	NA	TRBJ2-2	TGTGCCAGCAGCCTACAGAGCACCGGGGAGCTGTTTTTT	CASSLQSTGELFF
TRBD1	TRBV5-1	NA	TRBJ2-3	TGCGCCAGCAGCATGGGACAGAGCACAGATACGCAGTATTTT	CASSMGQSTDTQYF
TRBD1	TRBV9	NA	TRBJ1-1	TGTGCCAGCAGCGTAGCTACAGGGGGCACGGCTGAAGCTTTCTTT	CASSVATGGTAEAFF
NA	TRBV28	few	TRBJ2-7	TGTGCCAGCAGATACAGTACCTACGAGCAGTACTTC	CASRYSTYEQYF
NA	TRBV28	NA	TRBJ1-3	TGTGCCAGCAGTCTACGATCTCCGGTGGACACCATATATTTT	CASSLRSPVDTIYF
NA	TRBV18	NA	TRBJ1-5	TGTGCCAGCTCCGACTATGGGGAGCCCCAGCATTTT	CASSDYGEPQHF
NA	TRBV9	NA	TRBJ2-1	TGTGCCAGCTCAGAACTAGCACTAGACAATGAGCAGTTCTTC	CASSELALDNEQFF
NA	TRBV6-2/TRBV6-3	NA	TRBJ2-6	TGTGCCAGCAGTTGGTTTAGCGGAAGATTCTCTGGGGCCAACGTCCTGACTTTC	CASSWFSGRFSGANVLTF